This TCR beta chain was captured in a study of blood T cell repertoires in COVID-19. Turning to the study itself: The study drew acute and convalescent COVID-19 samples from the United States, Italy and Spain. Sample material is recorded as cDNA or gDNA derived from T cells, B-cell-depleted T cells, or PBMCs.

Original methodology: Reference gene primer amplification yielded estimated nucleated cell counts. Assay used: immunoSEQ multiplex PCR; TCRdb lists only in-frame clones, some missing. Clone size and V and J calls were adopted from that table, with D and trimming inferred from the DNA. The sample includes some 130,000 clones, 55% to 75% of them seen just once. The sequence was collected from a woman aged 65 to 85 with acute or convalescent COVID-19. Input material: peripheral blood.

The CDR3 protein is CASSVLYRVGEKLFF. CDR3 coding DNA: TGTGCCAGCAGTGTCCTATACAGGGTTGGGGAAAAACTGTTTTTT. The rearrangement uses TRBV25-1 and TRBJ1-4; TRBD1 is a possible D gene (6 bases). The V end lost 4 bases, the J end lost 8 bases, and 17 bases lay between the germline ends. Germline CDR1 is MGHDK and CDR2 is SYGVNS. This CDR3 spans 15 amino acids. The full variable domain, rest sourced from reference TRBV25-1 and TRBJ1-4, is EADIYQTPRYLVIGTGKKITLECSQTMGHDKMYWYQQDPGMELHLIHYSYGVNSTEKGDLSSESTVSRIRTEHFPLTLESARPSHTSQYLCASSVLYRVGEKLFFGSGTQLSVL.